This TCR beta chain was identified during a study of blood T cells in healthy people across ages. General study results and limits: Per million T cells, TCR beta diversity dropped roughly linearly as age increased. The study could not conclusively compare naive and antigen-experienced cells, given its unsorted PBMCs.

CDR1 is SGHRS, CDR2 YFSETQ, per germline. V gave up 4 bases and J gave up 4 bases, with 14 bases separating them. There are 15 residues in the CDR3. PCR was performed a second time for roughly 7 to 11 cycles using a sample-barcoded 5' primer and a J-beta primer mix. Each TCR beta cDNA got a 12-nucleotide random molecular identifier. MiXCR, run by TCRdb on the 5' RACE reads, gives a single entry per CDR3 protein. The sample has around 1,500,000 distinct CDR3 sequences, 28% seen once. In the case of this clonotype: Its antigen is unidentified.

The source material was blood. The clonotype was recovered from a woman aged 30 to 39 in good health. This chain connects TRBV5-1 to TRBJ2-2, with D perhaps given as TRBD1 or TRBD2 (5 bases each). CDR3 bases: TGCGCCAGCAGCGCTATTCGGGGCGGCACCGGGGAGCTGTTTTTT. Translation gives CASSAIRGGTGELFF.